This T cell receptor (beta chain) was identified in a study of T cell responses to AZD1222 COVID-19 vaccine. Sequencing was performed with immunoSEQ multiplex PCR; in TCRdb, only in-frame clones are kept and a portion is missing. The sample carries approximately 88,000 clones, 70% to 85% recorded once. About this clone itself: Its antigen is unidentified.

Germline values: CDR1 SGHDN, CDR2 FVKESK. The CDR3 covers 14 residues. The V end lost 4 bases, the J end lost 3 bases, and 13 bases lay between the germline ends. Study-level results: Spike-specific TCR depth and breadth grew after two AZD1222 doses. CD4 TCRs covered the whole spike, strongest at regions 160-218 and 743-854.

This material consisted of peripheral blood, taken on day 0 of AZD1222 vaccination. The TCR sequence derives from an adult in good health. The chain joins TRBV14 to TRBJ2-7, with a possible D match to TRBD1 (6 bases). This chain's CDR3 is CASSPGTNIYEQYF. CDR3 DNA sequence: TGTGCCAGCAGCCCCGGGACAAACATCTACGAGCAGTACTTC.